Described below is a single T cell receptor beta chain sequence and its context. This clonotype has more than one count but fewer than ten. Its antigen is not yet known. Base qualities are missing; no much larger clone stands one base away. The method behind the library was PCR. The instrument was an Illumina HiSeq 2500. To normalize quantification of the TCRbeta repertoire, the TCR libraries were built with molecular barcoding that relied on unique molecular identifiers. Using fastp at Q25 and MiXCR, TCRdb reprocessed the public reads and kept productive beta chains. Identical CDR3 protein sequences are pooled into one entry, listed with their most common genes and DNA. The sample contains around 600,000 distinct CDR3 sequences, 16% of them found a single time. The ten top clones hold about 1.1% of the sample. The CDR3 measures 14 amino acids from cysteine to phenylalanine. Only the CDR3 portion is preserved as DNA: 42 bases, with reading frame beginning at the first base. The V and J ends are trimmed by 8 bases and 8 bases, leaving 22 bases between them.

This entry comes from a study of T-cell reconstitution after alpha-beta-depleted transplantation in children (dated by TCRdb to the mid-2010s). A note on the overall study: T-cell immune reconstitution after TCRalphabeta/CD19-depleted allogeneic hematopoietic cell transplantation in children was quantitatively tracked in the study by means of TCR repertoire profiling.

The clonotype comes from a human donor who donated a stem cell graft to a child with acute myeloid leukemia. Sequenced material: PBMCs from the stem cell graft donor, taken from the stem cell graft. The rearranged chain carries TRBV12-3 or TRBV12-4 and TRBJ2-7; D gene: possibly TRBD2, on 5 matching bases. This receptor carries the CDR3 CASSPAGAARQQYF. In nucleotide form, the sequence is TGTGCCAGCTCCCCTGCGGGCGCCGCGAGACAGCAGTACTTC.